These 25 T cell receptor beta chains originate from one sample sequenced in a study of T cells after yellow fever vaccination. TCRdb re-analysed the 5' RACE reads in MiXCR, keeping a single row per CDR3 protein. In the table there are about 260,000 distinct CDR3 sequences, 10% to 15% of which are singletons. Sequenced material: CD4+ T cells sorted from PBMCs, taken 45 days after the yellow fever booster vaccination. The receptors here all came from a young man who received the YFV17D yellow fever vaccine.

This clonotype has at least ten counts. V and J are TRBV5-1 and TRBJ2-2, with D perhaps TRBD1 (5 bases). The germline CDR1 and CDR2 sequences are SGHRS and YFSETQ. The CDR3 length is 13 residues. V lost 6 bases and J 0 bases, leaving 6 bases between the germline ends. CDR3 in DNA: TGCGCCAGCACGACAGCGAACACCGGGGAGCTGTTTTTT. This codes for CASTTANTGELFF.

The CDR3 DNA is TGTGCCAGCAGCTCCGGACTTTACCAAGAGACCCAGTACTTC. As protein: CASSSGLYQETQYF. This sequence joins TRBV5-4 and TRBJ2-5, with a weak D call TRBD2 (5 bases). V was trimmed by 3 bases and J by 0 bases, leaving 9 bases between them. Looked up from germline, CDR1 is SGHNT and CDR2 is YYREEE (reference sequence). CDR3 length: 14 residues.

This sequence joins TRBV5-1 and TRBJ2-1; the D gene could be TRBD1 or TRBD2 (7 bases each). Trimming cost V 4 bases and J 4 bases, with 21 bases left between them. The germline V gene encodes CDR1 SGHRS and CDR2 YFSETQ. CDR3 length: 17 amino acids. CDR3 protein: CASSLLPGGLIYNEQFF. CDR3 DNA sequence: TGCGCCAGCAGCCTATTGCCAGGGGGACTAATTTACAATGAGCAGTTCTTC.

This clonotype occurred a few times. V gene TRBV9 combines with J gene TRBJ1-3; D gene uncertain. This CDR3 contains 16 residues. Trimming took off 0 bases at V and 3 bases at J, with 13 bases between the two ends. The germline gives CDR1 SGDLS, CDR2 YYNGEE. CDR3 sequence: CASSVEDGTRGNTIYF. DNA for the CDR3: TGTGCCAGCAGCGTAGAAGACGGAACTCGTGGAAACACCATATATTTT.

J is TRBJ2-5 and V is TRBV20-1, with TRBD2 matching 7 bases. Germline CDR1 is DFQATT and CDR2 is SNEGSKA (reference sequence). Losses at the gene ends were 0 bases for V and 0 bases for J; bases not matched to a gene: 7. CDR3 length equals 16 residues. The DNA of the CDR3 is TGCAGTGCTAGAGATCTTGGGGGGGGAAACCAAGAGACCCAGTACTTC. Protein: CSARDLGGGNQETQYF.

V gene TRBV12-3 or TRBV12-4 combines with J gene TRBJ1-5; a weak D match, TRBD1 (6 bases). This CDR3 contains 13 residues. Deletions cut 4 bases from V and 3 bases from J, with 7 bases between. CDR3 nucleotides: TGTGCCAGCAGTTGGGACACCAATCAGCCCCAGCATTTT. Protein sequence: CASSWDTNQPQHF.

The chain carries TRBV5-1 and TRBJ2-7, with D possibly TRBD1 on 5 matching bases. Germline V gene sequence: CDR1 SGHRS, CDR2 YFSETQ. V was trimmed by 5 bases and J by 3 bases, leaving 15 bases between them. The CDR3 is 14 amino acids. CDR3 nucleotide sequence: TGCGCCAGCAGAAGACAGACTGGGAACTACGAGCAGTACTTC. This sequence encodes CASRRQTGNYEQYF.

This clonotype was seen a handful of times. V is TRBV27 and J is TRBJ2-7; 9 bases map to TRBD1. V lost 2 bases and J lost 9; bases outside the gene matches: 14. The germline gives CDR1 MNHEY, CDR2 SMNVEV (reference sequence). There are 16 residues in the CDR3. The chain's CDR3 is CASSLATSQGAKGQYF. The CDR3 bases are TGTGCCAGCAGTTTAGCGACTTCACAGGGGGCGAAGGGGCAGTACTTC.

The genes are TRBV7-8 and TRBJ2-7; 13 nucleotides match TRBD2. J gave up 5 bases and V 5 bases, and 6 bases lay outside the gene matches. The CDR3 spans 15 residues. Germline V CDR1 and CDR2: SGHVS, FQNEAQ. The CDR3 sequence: CASSKRLAGGHEQYF. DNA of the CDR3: TGTGCCAGCAGCAAGCGACTAGCGGGAGGCCACGAGCAGTACTTC.

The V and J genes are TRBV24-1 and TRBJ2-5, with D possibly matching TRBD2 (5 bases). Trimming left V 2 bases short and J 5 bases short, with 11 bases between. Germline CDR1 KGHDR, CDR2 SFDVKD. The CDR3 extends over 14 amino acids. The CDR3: CATSDWRTGETQYF. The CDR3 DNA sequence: TGTGCCACCAGTGATTGGCGGACTGGGGAGACCCAGTACTTC.

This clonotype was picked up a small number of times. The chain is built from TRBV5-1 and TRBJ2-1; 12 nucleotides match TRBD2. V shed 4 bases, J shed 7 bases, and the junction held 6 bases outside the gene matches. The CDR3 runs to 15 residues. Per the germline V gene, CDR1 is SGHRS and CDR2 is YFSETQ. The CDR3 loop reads CASSVTSGSWNEQFF. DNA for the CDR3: TGCGCCAGCAGCGTGACTAGCGGGAGTTGGAATGAGCAGTTCTTC.

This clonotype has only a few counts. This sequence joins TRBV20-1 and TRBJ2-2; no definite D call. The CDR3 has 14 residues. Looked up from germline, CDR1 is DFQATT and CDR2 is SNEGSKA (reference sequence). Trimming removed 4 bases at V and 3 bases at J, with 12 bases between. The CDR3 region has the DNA TGCAGTGCTACAGGTGGCACCTACACCGGGGAGCTGTTTTTT. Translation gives CSATGGTYTGELFF.

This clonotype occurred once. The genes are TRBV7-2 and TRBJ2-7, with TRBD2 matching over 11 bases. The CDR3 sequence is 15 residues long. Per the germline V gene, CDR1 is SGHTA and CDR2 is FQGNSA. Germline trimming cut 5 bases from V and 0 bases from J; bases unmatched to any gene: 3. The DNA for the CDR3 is TGTGCCAGCAGCCCTAGCGGGGGGACCTCCTACGAGCAGTACTTC. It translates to CASSPSGGTSYEQYF.

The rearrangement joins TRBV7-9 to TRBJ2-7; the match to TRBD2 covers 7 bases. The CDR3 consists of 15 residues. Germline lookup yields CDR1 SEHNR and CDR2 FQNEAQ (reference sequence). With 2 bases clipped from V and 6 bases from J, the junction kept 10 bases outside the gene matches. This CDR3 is CASSLWREGPREQYF. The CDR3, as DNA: TGTGCCAGCAGCTTATGGAGGGAGGGTCCTCGCGAGCAGTACTTC.

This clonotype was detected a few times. The CDR3 here is CASSLGGDTAYEQYF. Here the CDR3 DNA reads TGTGCCAGCAGCTTAGGGGGGGACACCGCCTACGAGCAGTACTTC. The rearrangement uses TRBV7-2 and TRBJ2-7, with D perhaps matching TRBD1 or TRBD2 (6 bases each). Germline CDR1 and CDR2: SGHTA and FQGNSA. The CDR3 consists of 15 residues. The V end lost 1 base, the J end lost 2 bases, and 12 bases lay between the germline ends. The variable domain in full, with the rest retrieved from reference TRBV7-2 and TRBJ2-7, is GAGVSQSPSNKVTEKGKDVELRCDPISGHTALYWYRQSLGQGLEFLIYFQGNSAPDKSGLPSDRFSAERTGGSVSTLTIQRTQQEDSAVYLCASSLGGDTAYEQYFGPGTRLTVT.

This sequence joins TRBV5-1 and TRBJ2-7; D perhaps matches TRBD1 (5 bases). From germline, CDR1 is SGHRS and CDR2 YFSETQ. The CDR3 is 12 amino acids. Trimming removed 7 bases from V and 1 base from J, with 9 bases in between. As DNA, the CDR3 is TGCGCCAGCGCAGGGCGGTCCTACGAGCAGTACTTC. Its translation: CASAGRSYEQYF.

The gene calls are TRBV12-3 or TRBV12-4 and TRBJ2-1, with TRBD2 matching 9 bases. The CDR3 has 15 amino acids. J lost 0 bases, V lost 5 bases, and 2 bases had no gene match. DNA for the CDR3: TGTGCCAGCAGTCGGACTAGCGTCTCCTACAATGAGCAGTTCTTC. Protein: CASSRTSVSYNEQFF.

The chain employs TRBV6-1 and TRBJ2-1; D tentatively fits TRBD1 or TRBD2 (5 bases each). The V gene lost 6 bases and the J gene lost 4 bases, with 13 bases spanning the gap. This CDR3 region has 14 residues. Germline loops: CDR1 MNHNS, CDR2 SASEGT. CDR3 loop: CASRGTAGYNEQFF. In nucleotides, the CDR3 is TGTGCCAGCAGAGGGACGGCTGGTTACAATGAGCAGTTCTTC.

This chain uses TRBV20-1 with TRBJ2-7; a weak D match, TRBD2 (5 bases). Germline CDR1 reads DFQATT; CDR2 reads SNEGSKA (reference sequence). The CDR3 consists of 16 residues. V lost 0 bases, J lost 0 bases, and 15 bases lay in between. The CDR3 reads CSARDPSGRDSYEQYF. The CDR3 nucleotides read TGCAGTGCTAGAGATCCATCGGGAAGGGACTCCTACGAGCAGTACTTC.

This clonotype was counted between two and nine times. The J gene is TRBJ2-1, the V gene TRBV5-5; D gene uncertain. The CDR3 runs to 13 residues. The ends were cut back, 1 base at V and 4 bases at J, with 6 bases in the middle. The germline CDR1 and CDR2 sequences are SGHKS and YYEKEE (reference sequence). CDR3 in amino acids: CASSLIGYNEQFF. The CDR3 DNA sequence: TGTGCCAGCAGCTTGATTGGGTACAATGAGCAGTTCTTC.

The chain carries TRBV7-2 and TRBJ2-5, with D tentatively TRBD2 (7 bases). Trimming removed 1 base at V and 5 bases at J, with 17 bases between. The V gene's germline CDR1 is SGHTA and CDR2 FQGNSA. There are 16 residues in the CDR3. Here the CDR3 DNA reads TGTGCCAGCAGCTTAGAGGGGGGGAGGGCCTGGGAGACCCAGTACTTC. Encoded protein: CASSLEGGRAWETQYF.

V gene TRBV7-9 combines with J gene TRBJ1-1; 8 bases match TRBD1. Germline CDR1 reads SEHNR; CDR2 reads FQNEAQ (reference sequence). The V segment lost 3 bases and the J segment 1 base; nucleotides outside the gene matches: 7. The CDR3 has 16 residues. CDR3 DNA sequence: TGTGCCAGCAGCTTCAGAAGGACAGGGAAGAACACTGAAGCTTTCTTT. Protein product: CASSFRRTGKNTEAFF.

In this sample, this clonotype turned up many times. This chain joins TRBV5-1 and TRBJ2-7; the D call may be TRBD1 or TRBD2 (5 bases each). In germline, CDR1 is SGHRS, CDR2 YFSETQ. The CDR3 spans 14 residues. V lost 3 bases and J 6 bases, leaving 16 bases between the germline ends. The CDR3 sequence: CASSYSGKRGEQYF. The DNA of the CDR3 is TGCGCCAGCAGCTATTCAGGGAAACGGGGCGAGCAGTACTTC.

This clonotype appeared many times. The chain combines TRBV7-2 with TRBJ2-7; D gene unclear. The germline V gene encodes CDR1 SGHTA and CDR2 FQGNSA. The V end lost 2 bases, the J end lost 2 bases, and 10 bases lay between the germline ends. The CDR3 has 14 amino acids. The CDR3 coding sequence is TGTGCCAGCAGCTTAAGTGGGCCTACCTACGAGCAGTACTTC. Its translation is CASSLSGPTYEQYF.

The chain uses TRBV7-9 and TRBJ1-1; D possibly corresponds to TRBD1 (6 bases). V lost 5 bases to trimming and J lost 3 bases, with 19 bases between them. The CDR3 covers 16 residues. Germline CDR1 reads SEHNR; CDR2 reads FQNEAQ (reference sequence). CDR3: CASSRTTGRDDTEAFF. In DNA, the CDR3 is TGTGCCAGCAGCCGAACCACAGGGAGAGATGACACTGAAGCTTTCTTT.